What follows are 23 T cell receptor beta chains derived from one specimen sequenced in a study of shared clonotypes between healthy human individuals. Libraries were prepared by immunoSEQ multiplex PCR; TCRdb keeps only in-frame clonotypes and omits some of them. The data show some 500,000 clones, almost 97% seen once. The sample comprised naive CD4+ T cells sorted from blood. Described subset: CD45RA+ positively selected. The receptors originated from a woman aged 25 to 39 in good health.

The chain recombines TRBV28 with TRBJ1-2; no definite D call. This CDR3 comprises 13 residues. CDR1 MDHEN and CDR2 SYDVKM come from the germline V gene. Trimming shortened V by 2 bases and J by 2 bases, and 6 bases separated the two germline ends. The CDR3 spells CASSLRGNYGYTF. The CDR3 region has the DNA TGTGCCAGCAGTTTACGAGGGAACTATGGCTACACCTTC.

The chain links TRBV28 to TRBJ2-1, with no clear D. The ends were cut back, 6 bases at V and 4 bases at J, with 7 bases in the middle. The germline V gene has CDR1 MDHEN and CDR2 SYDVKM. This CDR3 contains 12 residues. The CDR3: CASSPFYNEQFF. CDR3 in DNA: TGTGCCAGCAGCCCATTTTACAATGAGCAGTTCTTC. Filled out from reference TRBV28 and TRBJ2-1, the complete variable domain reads DVKVTQSSRYLVKRTGEKVFLECVQDMDHENMFWYRQDPGLGLRLIYFSYDVKMKEKGDIPEGYSVSREKKERFSLILESASTNQTSMYLCASSPFYNEQFFGPGTRLTVL.

CDR3 DNA sequence: TGTGCCGGGCTGACAACTGGAAACACCATATATTTT. Protein: CAGLTTGNTIYF. The chain combines TRBV10-3 with TRBJ1-3; D uncertain. With 11 bases removed from V and 2 bases from J, the gap between germline ends came to 10 bases. The CDR3 is 12 amino acids. Germline V gene data show CDR1 as ENHRY and CDR2 as SYGVKD.

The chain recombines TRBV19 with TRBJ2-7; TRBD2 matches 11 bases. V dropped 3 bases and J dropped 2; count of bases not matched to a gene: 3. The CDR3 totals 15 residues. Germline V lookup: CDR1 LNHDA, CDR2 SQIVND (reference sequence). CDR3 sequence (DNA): TGTGCCAGTAGTATGCCGGGACTAGCGGCCTACGAGCAGTACTTC. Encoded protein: CASSMPGLAAYEQYF.

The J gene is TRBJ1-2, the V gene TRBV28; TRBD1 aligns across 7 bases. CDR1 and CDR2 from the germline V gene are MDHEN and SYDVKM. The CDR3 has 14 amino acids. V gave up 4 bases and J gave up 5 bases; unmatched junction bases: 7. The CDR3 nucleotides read TGTGCCAGCAGTTCTCCGACAGGGAGGTATGGCTACACCTTC. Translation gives CASSSPTGRYGYTF.

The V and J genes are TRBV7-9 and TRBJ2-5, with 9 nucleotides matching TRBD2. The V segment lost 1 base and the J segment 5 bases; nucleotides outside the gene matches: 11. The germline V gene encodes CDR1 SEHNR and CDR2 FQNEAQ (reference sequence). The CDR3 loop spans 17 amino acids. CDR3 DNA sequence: TGTGCCAGCAGCTTAGGTCGGAATAGCGGGAGCGGGGAGACCCAGTACTTC. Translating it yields CASSLGRNSGSGETQYF.

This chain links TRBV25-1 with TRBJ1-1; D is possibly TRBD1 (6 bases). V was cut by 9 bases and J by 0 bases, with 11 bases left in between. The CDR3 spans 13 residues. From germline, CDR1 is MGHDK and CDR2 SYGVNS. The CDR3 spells CASEDSLNTEAFF. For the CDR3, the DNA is TGTGCCAGTGAGGACAGTTTGAACACTGAAGCTTTCTTT.

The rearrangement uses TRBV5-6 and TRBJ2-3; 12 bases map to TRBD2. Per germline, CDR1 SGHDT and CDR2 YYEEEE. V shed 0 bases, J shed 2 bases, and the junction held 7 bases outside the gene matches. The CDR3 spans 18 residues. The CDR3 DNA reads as TGTGCCAGCAGCTTGGCTAGCGGGAGGGCCGACATCACAGATACGCAGTATTTT. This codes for CASSLASGRADITDTQYF.

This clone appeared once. CDR3 amino acids: CASRTGTANTGELFF. For the CDR3, the DNA is TGTGCCAGCAGAACCGGGACAGCGAACACCGGGGAGCTGTTTTTT. V usage is TRBV2 and J usage is TRBJ2-2; 7 bases fit TRBD1. Germline V gene lookup returns CDR1 SNHLY and CDR2 FYNNEI. V lost 6 bases and J lost 0; bases outside the gene matches: 4. The CDR3 is 15 residues long.

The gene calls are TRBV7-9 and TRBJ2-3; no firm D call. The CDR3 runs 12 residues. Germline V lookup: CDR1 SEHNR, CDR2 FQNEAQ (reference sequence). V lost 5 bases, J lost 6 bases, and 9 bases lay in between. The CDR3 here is CASSPPWDTQYF. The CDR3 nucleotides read TGTGCCAGCAGCCCCCCGTGGGATACGCAGTATTTT.

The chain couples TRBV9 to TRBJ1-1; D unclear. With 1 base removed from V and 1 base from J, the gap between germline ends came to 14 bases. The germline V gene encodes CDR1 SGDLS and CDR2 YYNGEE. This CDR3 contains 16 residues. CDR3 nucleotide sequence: TGTGCCAGCAGCGTACATCCCTTATTGGAGAACACTGAAGCTTTCTTT. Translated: CASSVHPLLENTEAFF. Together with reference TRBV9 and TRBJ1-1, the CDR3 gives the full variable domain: DSGVTQTPKHLITATGQRVTLRCSPRSGDLSVYWYQQSLDQGLQFLIQYYNGEERAKGNILERFSAQQFPDLHSELNLSSLELGDSALYFCASSVHPLLENTEAFFGQGTRLTVV.

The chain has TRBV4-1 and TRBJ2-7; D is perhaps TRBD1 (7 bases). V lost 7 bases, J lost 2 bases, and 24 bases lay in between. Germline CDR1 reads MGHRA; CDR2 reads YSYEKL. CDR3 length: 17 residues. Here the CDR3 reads CASMPRWVAGGPYEQYF. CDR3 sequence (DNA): TGCGCCAGCATGCCAAGATGGGTGGCAGGGGGGCCCTACGAGCAGTACTTC.

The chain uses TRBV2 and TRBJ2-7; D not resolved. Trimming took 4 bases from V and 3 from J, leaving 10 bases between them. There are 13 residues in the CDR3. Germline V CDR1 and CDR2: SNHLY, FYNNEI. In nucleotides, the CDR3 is TGTGCCAGCAGTGGCCTAGTAGGCTACGAGCAGTACTTC. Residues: CASSGLVGYEQYF.

In DNA, the CDR3 is TGTGCCAGTAGTCTGAGGTTTAGCAATCAGCCCCAGCATTTT. Amino acids: CASSLRFSNQPQHF. The chain couples TRBV19 to TRBJ1-5, with D hard to call. V was clipped by 5 bases and J by 0 bases, with 8 bases between them. The V gene's germline CDR1 is LNHDA and CDR2 SQIVND (reference sequence). The CDR3 runs to 14 residues. Filled out from reference TRBV19 and TRBJ1-5, the complete variable domain reads DGGITQSPKYLFRKEGQNVTLSCEQNLNHDAMYWYRQDPGQGLRLIYYSQIVNDFQKGDIAEGYSVSREKKESFPLTVTSAQKNPTAFYLCASSLRFSNQPQHFGDGTRLSIL.

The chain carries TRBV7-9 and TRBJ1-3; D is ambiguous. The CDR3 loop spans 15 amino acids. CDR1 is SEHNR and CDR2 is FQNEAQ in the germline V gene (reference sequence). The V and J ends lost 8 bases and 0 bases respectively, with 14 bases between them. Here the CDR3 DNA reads TGTGCCAGCTCTCCAAATACTAACTCTGGAAACACCATATATTTT. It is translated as CASSPNTNSGNTIYF.

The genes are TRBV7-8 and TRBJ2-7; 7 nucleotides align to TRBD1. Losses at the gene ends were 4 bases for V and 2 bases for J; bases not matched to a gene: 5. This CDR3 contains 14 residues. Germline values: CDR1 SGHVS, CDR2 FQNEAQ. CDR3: CASSSRQGAYEQYF. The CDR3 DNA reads TGTGCCAGCAGCTCCAGACAGGGAGCCTACGAGCAGTACTTC.

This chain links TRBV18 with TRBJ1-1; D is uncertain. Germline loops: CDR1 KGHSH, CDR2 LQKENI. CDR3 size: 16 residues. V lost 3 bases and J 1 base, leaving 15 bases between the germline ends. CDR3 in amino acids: CASSPFLEFSNTEAFF. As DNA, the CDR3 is TGTGCCAGCTCACCGTTCCTGGAATTTTCGAACACTGAAGCTTTCTTT.

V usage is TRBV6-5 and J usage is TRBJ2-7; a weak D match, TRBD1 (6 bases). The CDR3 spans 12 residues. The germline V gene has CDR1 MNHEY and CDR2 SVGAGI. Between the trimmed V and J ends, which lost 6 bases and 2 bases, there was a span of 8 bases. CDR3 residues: CASRDRAYEQYF. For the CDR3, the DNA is TGTGCCAGCAGGGACAGAGCCTACGAGCAGTACTTC.

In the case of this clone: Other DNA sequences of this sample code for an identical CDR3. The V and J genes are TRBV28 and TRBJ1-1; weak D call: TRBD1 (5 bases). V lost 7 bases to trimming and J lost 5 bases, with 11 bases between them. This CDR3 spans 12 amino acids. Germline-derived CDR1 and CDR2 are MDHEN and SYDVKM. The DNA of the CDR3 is TGTGCCAGCAACCAGGGTGGGACTGAAGCTTTCTTT. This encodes CASNQGGTEAFF.

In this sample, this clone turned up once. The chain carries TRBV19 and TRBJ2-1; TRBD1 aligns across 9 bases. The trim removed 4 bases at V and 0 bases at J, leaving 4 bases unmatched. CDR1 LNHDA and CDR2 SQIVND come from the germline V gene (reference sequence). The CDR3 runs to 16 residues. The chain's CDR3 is CASSTGQGISYNEQFF. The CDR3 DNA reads TGTGCCAGTAGTACGGGACAGGGCATCTCCTACAATGAGCAGTTCTTC.

CDR3 protein: CASSLVPSGPDTQYF. CDR3 nucleotides: TGTGCCAGCAGCTTGGTCCCTAGCGGCCCAGATACGCAGTATTTT. This sequence joins TRBV5-4 and TRBJ2-3, with 7 bases fitting TRBD2. J was trimmed by 4 bases and V by 0 bases; bases with no gene match: 5. The CDR3 totals 15 residues. The V gene's germline CDR1 is SGHNT and CDR2 YYREEE (reference sequence).

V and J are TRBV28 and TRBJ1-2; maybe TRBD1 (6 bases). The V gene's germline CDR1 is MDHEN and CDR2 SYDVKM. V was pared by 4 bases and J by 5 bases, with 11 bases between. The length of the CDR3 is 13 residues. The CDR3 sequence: CASSSGQSYGYTF. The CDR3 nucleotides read TGTGCCAGCAGTTCCGGACAGTCGTATGGCTACACCTTC.

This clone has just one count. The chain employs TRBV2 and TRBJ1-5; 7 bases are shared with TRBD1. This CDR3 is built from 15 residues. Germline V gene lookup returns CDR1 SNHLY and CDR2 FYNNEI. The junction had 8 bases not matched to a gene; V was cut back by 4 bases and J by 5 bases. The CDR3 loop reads CASSGQGPPDQPQHF. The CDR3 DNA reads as TGTGCCAGCAGTGGACAGGGCCCCCCCGATCAGCCCCAGCATTTT.